One and the same sample provided the 18 T cell receptor beta chains below, sequenced in a study of blood T cell repertoires in COVID-19. Assay: immunoSEQ multiplex PCR; the TCRdb copy retains only in-frame clones and omits some. The sample consists of 200,000 to 300,000 clones, roughly 89% of them appearing once. The sequenced material came from peripheral blood. These receptor sequences come from a woman in her 40s who had recovered from COVID-19.

This chain connects TRBV2 to TRBJ1-4; no firm D call. Germline lookup yields CDR1 SNHLY and CDR2 FYNNEI. V dropped 2 bases and J dropped 10 bases, with 17 bases sitting between them. The CDR3 consists of 15 residues. The CDR3 loop is CASSELVASEGKLFF. The CDR3 DNA is TGTGCCAGCAGTGAATTGGTAGCTTCCGAGGGAAAACTGTTTTTT.

The rearrangement joins TRBV18 to TRBJ1-1, with D perhaps matching TRBD1 (6 bases). Trimming took off 5 bases at V and 3 bases at J, with 13 bases between the two ends. The length of the CDR3 is 14 residues. Per the germline V gene, CDR1 is KGHSH and CDR2 is LQKENI. The CDR3: CASSFGGPDTEAFF. CDR3 coding DNA: TGTGCCAGCTCATTCGGGGGGCCTGACACTGAAGCTTTCTTT.

The V gene is TRBV2, the J gene TRBJ2-2; TRBD1 might be the D (5 bases). In germline, CDR1 is SNHLY, CDR2 FYNNEI. This CDR3 has 14 amino acids. V dropped 6 bases and J dropped 0 bases, with 8 bases sitting between them. The DNA for the CDR3 is TGTGCCAGCAGGACAGACGCGAACACCGGGGAGCTGTTTTTT. Translating it yields CASRTDANTGELFF. Filled out from reference TRBV2 and TRBJ2-2, the complete variable domain reads EPEVTQTPSHQVTQMGQEVILRCVPISNHLYFYWYRQILGQKVEFLVSFYNNEISEKSEIFDDQFSVERPDGSNFTLKIRSTKLEDSAMYFCASRTDANTGELFFGEGSRLTVL.

This clone was seen a few times. The genes are TRBV5-1 and TRBJ1-6, with TRBD1 as a possible D gene (5 bases). CDR3 size: 18 residues. Looked up from germline, CDR1 is SGHRS and CDR2 is YFSETQ. V was pared by 3 bases and J by 6 bases, with 22 bases between. In DNA form, the CDR3 reads TGCGCCAGCAGCTCCCTGGTAGGGGAAAGTCCTTTTAATTCACCCCTCCACTTT. Amino acids: CASSSLVGESPFNSPLHF.

The count of this clone is one. This chain joins TRBV28 and TRBJ2-2; 8 nucleotides agree with TRBD1. The trim removed 7 bases at V and 3 bases at J, leaving 10 bases unmatched. CDR1 and CDR2 from the germline V gene are MDHEN and SYDVKM. The CDR3 runs 16 residues. This CDR3 reads CASNGMGQVDTGELFF. The CDR3 bases are TGTGCCAGCAATGGGATGGGACAGGTCGACACCGGGGAGCTGTTTTTT.

The chain uses TRBV11-2 and TRBJ2-7; 8 bases are shared with TRBD1. CDR1 is SGHAT and CDR2 is FQNNGV in the germline V gene. With 4 bases clipped from V and 10 bases from J, the junction kept 15 bases outside the gene matches. CDR3 size: 15 residues. CDR3 residues: CASSSMDREARGQYF. CDR3 DNA sequence: TGTGCCAGCAGCTCGATGGACAGGGAGGCGAGAGGCCAGTACTTC.

Written as DNA, the CDR3 is TGTGCCAGCGGGAACAGGTTAACTAACTATGGCTACACCTTC. Translation: CASGNRLTNYGYTF. V gene TRBV28 combines with J gene TRBJ1-2; TRBD1 might be the D (5 bases). Germline CDR1 MDHEN, CDR2 SYDVKM. V was clipped by 8 bases and J by 0 bases, with 13 bases between them. This CDR3 contains 14 residues.

The genes are TRBV5-1 and TRBJ2-5; the match to TRBD1 covers 7 bases. CDR1 and CDR2 from the germline V gene are SGHRS and YFSETQ. V lost 1 base to trimming and J lost 3 bases; unmatched junction nucleotides: 6. The CDR3 spans 15 residues. Here the CDR3 reads CASSLLTGKEETQYF. CDR3 sequence (DNA): TGCGCCAGCAGCTTGCTGACAGGGAAGGAAGAGACCCAGTACTTC. Drawing the rest from reference TRBV5-1 and TRBJ2-5, the complete variable domain is KAGVTQTPRYLIKTRGQQVTLSCSPISGHRSVSWYQQTPGQGLQFLFEYFSETQRNKGNFPGRFSGRQFSNSRSEMNVSTLELGDSALYLCASSLLTGKEETQYFGPGTRLLVL.

This chain joins TRBV6-1 and TRBJ2-3, with D unresolved. Germline V lookup: CDR1 MNHNS, CDR2 SASEGT. This CDR3 comprises 14 residues. V lost 3 bases and J 4 bases, leaving 11 bases between the germline ends. CDR3: CASSEIGRADTQYF. In DNA, the CDR3 is TGTGCCAGCAGTGAGATAGGTCGGGCAGATACGCAGTATTTT.

The chain combines TRBV5-1 with TRBJ2-5, with TRBD2 matching 7 bases. Germline values: CDR1 SGHRS, CDR2 YFSETQ. The trim removed 4 bases at V and 5 bases at J, leaving 8 bases unmatched. The CDR3 spans 14 residues. The CDR3 loop is CASSPAMGGETQYF. Written as DNA, the CDR3 is TGCGCCAGCAGCCCGGCAATGGGGGGGGAGACCCAGTACTTC.

This clone came up once. This chain uses TRBV2 with TRBJ1-2; 8 positions match TRBD1. Germline values: CDR1 SNHLY, CDR2 FYNNEI. Unmatched junction bases numbered 8, after V lost 4 bases and J lost 4 bases. CDR3 size: 15 residues. The CDR3 reads CASSGDRGAFYGYTF. CDR3 nucleotide sequence: TGTGCCAGCAGTGGAGACAGGGGCGCCTTCTATGGCTACACCTTC.

This chain connects TRBV15 to TRBJ2-5; 9 nucleotides align to TRBD2. This CDR3 spans 17 amino acids. Unmatched junction bases numbered 10, after V lost 3 bases and J lost 2 bases. Germline lookup yields CDR1 LNHNV and CDR2 YYDKDF (reference sequence). Here the CDR3 DNA reads TGTGCCACCAGCAGTCCTAGGGGTAGCGGGGGACAAGAGACCCAGTACTTC. Protein: CATSSPRGSGGQETQYF.

V gene TRBV5-1 combines with J gene TRBJ2-6; D not resolved. Germline CDR1 is SGHRS and CDR2 is YFSETQ. The CDR3 has 15 residues. Trimming cost V 0 bases and J 1 base, with 5 bases left between them. The DNA of the CDR3 is TGCGCCAGCAGCTTGGCCTTATCTGGGGCCAACGTCCTGACTTTC. It is translated as CASSLALSGANVLTF.

The V call is TRBV5-1, the J call TRBJ2-5; 8 bases are a match to TRBD2. The CDR3 is made up of 15 amino acids. In germline, CDR1 is SGHRS, CDR2 YFSETQ. V lost 1 base to trimming and J lost 3 bases; unmatched junction nucleotides: 5. The CDR3 DNA is TGCGCCAGCAGCTTGTCGGGGGGGTCAGAAGAGACCCAGTACTTC. Amino acids: CASSLSGGSEETQYF.

This chain connects TRBV4-1 to TRBJ2-1, with 10 bases fitting TRBD1. V gave up 4 bases and J gave up 5 bases; unmatched junction bases: 5. The CDR3 has 15 amino acids. Germline CDR1 reads MGHRA; CDR2 reads YSYEKL. The CDR3: CASSLGQGSNNEQFF. DNA of the CDR3: TGCGCCAGCAGCCTGGGACAGGGGTCCAACAATGAGCAGTTCTTC.

The V and J genes are TRBV5-1 and TRBJ2-3, with a weak D call TRBD1 (6 bases). V was trimmed by 6 bases and J by 4 bases, leaving 15 bases between them. There are 14 residues in the CDR3. Germline V lookup: CDR1 SGHRS, CDR2 YFSETQ. CDR3 coding DNA: TGCGCCAGCAAATTGGGGGCCGGAGCAGATACGCAGTATTTT. It yields the protein CASKLGAGADTQYF.

This rearrangement joins TRBV12-3 or TRBV12-4 to TRBJ2-2, with D unresolved. V gave up 1 base and J gave up 7 bases, with 4 bases separating them. This CDR3 has 12 residues. CDR3 amino acids: CASSLDSGELFF. In nucleotides, the CDR3 is TGTGCCAGCAGTTTAGACAGCGGGGAGCTGTTTTTT.

The J gene is TRBJ2-7, the V gene TRBV11-2; tentative D call: TRBD2 (5 bases). V lost 5 bases, J lost 5 bases, and 10 bases lay in between. Germline V gene sequence: CDR1 SGHAT, CDR2 FQNNGV. The CDR3 totals 12 residues. The CDR3: CASSRGGDEQYF. The CDR3, as DNA: TGTGCCAGCAGCCGCGGAGGTGACGAGCAGTACTTC.